This is a list of T cell receptor beta chains from one sample in a study of OX40 agonist ivuxolimab in advanced cancers. Using immunoSEQ multiplex PCR, the repertoire was profiled, and TCRdb retains in-frame clones only, with some absent. The sample has 30,000 to 45,000 clones, approximately 82% seen once. This specimen was CD4+ or CD8+ T cells sorted from blood, taken in a trial of the OX40 agonist ivuxolimab. All receptors derive from an adult with an advanced solid tumor such as melanoma, head and neck, liver or kidney cancer. The CDR3 runs from the conserved cysteine through the conserved F or W. A D gene is named only where the DNA matches it firmly. Clone size is given for some rows only: seen once, a few or many times, or a class if the clone is expanded.

-	TRBJ1-4	TRBV4-1	-	CASSQPYEKLFF	TGCGCCAGCAGCCAACCTTATGAAAAACTGTTTTTT
TRBD1	TRBJ2-7	TRBV15	few	CATRDRAYEQYF	TGTGCCACCCGGGACAGGGCCTACGAGCAGTACTTC
-	TRBJ1-1	TRBV11-2	few	CASSDWNTEAFF	TGTGCCAGCAGTGACTGGAACACTGAAGCTTTCTTT
TRBD1	TRBJ1-5	TRBV18	-	CASSPGQGNQPQHF	TGTGCCAGCTCACCAGGACAGGGCAATCAGCCCCAGCATTTT
TRBD1	TRBJ1-6	TRBV18	-	CASSPKGQGSAPLHF	TGTGCCAGCTCACCTAAGGGACAGGGTAGTGCACCCCTCCACTTT
TRBD1	TRBJ2-2	TRBV19	-	CASSGGQGFTGELFF	TGTGCCAGTAGTGGGGGACAGGGATTCACCGGGGAGCTGTTTTTT
-	TRBJ1-5	TRBV19	-	CASSGWRPDQPQHF	TGTGCCAGTAGTGGGTGGCGGCCCGATCAGCCCCAGCATTTT
TRBD2	TRBJ2-1	TRBV13	-	CASSEDPTSGGVNYNEQFF	TGTGCCAGCAGCGAGGACCCTACTAGCGGGGGAGTCAACTACAATGAGCAGTTCTTC
-	TRBJ1-1	TRBV28	-	CASSFITVNTEAFF	TGTGCCAGCAGTTTCATCACGGTGAACACTGAAGCTTTCTTT
TRBD2	TRBJ2-2	TRBV30	-	CAWTGGGWAGELFF	TGTGCCTGGACGGGAGGGGGGTGGGCCGGGGAGCTGTTTTTT
TRBD2	TRBJ2-1	TRBV4-2	-	CASSQDQSGGNNEQFF	TGTGCCAGCAGCCAAGATCAATCGGGGGGAAATAATGAGCAGTTCTTC
-	TRBJ2-3	TRBV27	-	CASSLRAGRDTQYF	TGTGCCAGCAGTTTACGCGCAGGGAGGGATACGCAGTATTTT
-	TRBJ2-1	TRBV6-5	-	CASSLTSSSYNEQFF	TGTGCCAGCAGTCTCACTAGCTCCTCCTACAATGAGCAGTTCTTC
TRBD1	TRBJ2-7	TRBV7-2	-	CASSPRTGGRSYEQYF	TGTGCCAGCAGCCCGCGGACAGGGGGCCGGTCTTACGAGCAGTACTTC
-	TRBJ2-1	TRBV5-1	-	CASSLGRGLREQFF	TGCGCCAGCAGCTTGGGGAGGGGTCTACGGGAGCAGTTCTTC
TRBD1	TRBJ2-2	TRBV5-4	-	CASSLLQGGSNTGELFF	TGTGCCAGCAGCTTGTTACAGGGGGGATCGAACACCGGGGAGCTGTTTTTT
TRBD1	TRBJ2-7	TRBV28	-	CASSTGGRYEQYF	TGTGCCAGCAGTACAGGGGGCAGGTACGAGCAGTACTTC
-	TRBJ1-2	TRBV27	-	CASALRWPDGNYGYTF	TGTGCCAGCGCCCTTAGGTGGCCCGACGGAAACTATGGCTACACCTTC
-	TRBJ2-7	TRBV5-1	-	CASTGDGRLGEQYF	TGCGCCAGCACCGGGGACGGCCGTCTGGGCGAGCAGTACTTC
TRBD1	TRBJ2-2	TRBV29-1	few	CSVVQGTGELFF	TGCAGCGTCGTACAGGGGACCGGGGAGCTGTTTTTT
-	TRBJ2-3	TRBV6-6	-	CASRQGTDTQYF	TGTGCCAGCAGGCAGGGCACAGATACGCAGTATTTT
-	TRBJ2-2	TRBV9	-	CASSVGAPRGELFF	TGTGCCAGCAGCGTAGGCGCACCTAGGGGGGAGCTGTTTTTT
TRBD1	TRBJ2-7	TRBV19	-	CASRPGQGLGEQYF	TGTGCCAGTAGACCGGGACAGGGGTTAGGCGAGCAGTACTTC
-	TRBJ1-1	TRBV7-2	few	CASSLSVGEAFF	TGTGCCAGCAGCTTGTCGGTTGGTGAAGCTTTCTTT
-	TRBJ2-3	TRBV27	-	CASSLEGSTDTQYF	TGTGCCAGCAGTTTGGAGGGGTCCACAGATACGCAGTATTTT
TRBD2	TRBJ2-7	TRBV27	-	CASSLPGTSGRSYEQYF	TGTGCCAGCAGTTTACCCGGGACTAGCGGGCGTTCCTACGAGCAGTACTTC
TRBD2	TRBJ2-3	TRBV19	-	CASSSRLAGSTDTQYF	TGTGCCAGTAGTTCCAGACTAGCGGGGAGCACAGATACGCAGTATTTT
-	TRBJ1-1	TRBV5-4	-	CASSLAGLMNTEAFF	TGTGCCAGCAGCTTGGCAGGCCTCATGAACACTGAAGCTTTCTTT
-	TRBJ2-1	TRBV7-7	-	CASSATSRGNEQFF	TGTGCTAGCAGCGCAACTTCGAGGGGTAATGAGCAGTTCTTC
-	TRBJ2-2	TRBV11-2	-	CASSFLREATGELFF	TGTGCCAGCAGCTTTTTAAGGGAGGCGACCGGGGAGCTGTTTTTT
TRBD1	TRBJ1-2	TRBV30	-	CAWIPQGAGWEDRYGYTF	TGTGCCTGGATCCCACAGGGGGCCGGCTGGGAGGATCGCTATGGCTACACCTTC
-	TRBJ2-3	TRBV19	-	CASQTGTASSTDTQYF	TGTGCCAGCCAAACCGGGACTGCCTCTAGCACAGATACGCAGTATTTT
-	TRBJ2-3	TRBV5-5	-	CASSHRDRYTDTQYF	TGTGCCAGCAGCCACCGGGACCGGTACACAGATACGCAGTATTTT
-	TRBJ2-2	TRBV27	once	CASSLGTGELFF	TGTGCCAGCAGTTTGGGGACCGGGGAGCTGTTTTTT
-	TRBJ1-4	TRBV28	-	CASLSGGGEKLFF	TGTGCCAGCCTGTCCGGCGGAGGGGAAAAACTGTTTTTT
-	TRBJ2-5	TRBV15	-	CATSRQGRGETQYF	TGTGCCACCAGCAGACAGGGGAGAGGGGAGACCCAGTACTTC
-	TRBJ1-1	TRBV7-9	-	CASSLKDTLEAFF	TGTGCCAGCAGCCTTAAAGACACGCTTGAAGCTTTCTTT
-	TRBJ2-5	TRBV10-1	-	CASSAGTPQETQYF	TGCGCCAGCAGCGCGGGGACTCCTCAAGAGACCCAGTACTTC
-	TRBJ2-2	TRBV28	-	CASSEPGTNTGELFF	TGTGCCAGCAGTGAACCCGGGACGAACACCGGGGAGCTGTTTTTT
TRBD2	TRBJ2-7	TRBV7-2	-	CASSLVSSGGEQYF	TGTGCCAGCAGCTTAGTGTCGTCGGGAGGCGAGCAGTACTTC
-	TRBJ2-2	TRBV6-1	-	CASIAIRNTGELFF	TGTGCCAGCATCGCCATAAGAAACACCGGGGAGCTGTTTTTT
-	TRBJ1-2	TRBV5-4	-	CASTNQTVYGYTF	TGTGCCAGCACGAACCAGACAGTCTATGGCTACACCTTC
-	TRBJ1-1	TRBV5-6	-	CASSLVGYTEAFF	TGTGCCAGCAGCTTGGTGGGGTACACTGAAGCTTTCTTT